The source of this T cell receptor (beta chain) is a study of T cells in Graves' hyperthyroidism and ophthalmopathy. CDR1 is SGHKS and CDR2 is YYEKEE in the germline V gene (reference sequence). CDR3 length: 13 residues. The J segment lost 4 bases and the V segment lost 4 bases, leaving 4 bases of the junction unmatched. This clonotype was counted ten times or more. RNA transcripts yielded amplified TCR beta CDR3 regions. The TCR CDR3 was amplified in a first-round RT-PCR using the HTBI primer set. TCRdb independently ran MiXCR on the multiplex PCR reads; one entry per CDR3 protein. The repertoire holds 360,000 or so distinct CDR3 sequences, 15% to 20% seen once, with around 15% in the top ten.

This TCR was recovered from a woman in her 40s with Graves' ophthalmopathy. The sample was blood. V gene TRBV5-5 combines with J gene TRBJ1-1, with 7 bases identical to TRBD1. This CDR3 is CASSVTGPTEAFF. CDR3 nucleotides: TGTGCCAGCAGCGTGACAGGGCCCACTGAAGCTTTCTTT.